What follows are 18 T cell receptor beta chains derived from one specimen sequenced in a study of blood T cells in healthy people across ages (dated by TCRdb to the mid-2010s). Library preparation was by 5' RACE. Instrument used: Illumina HiSeq 2500. A second PCR of roughly 6 to 11 cycles was performed with a sample-barcoded 5' primer and a J-beta primer mix. TCRdb took the public reads, trimmed them with fastp at Q25, ran MiXCR for clone calling and kept in-frame beta chains. Each CDR3 protein gets just one entry, which takes the most common genes and DNA from the rows behind it. The sample profile shows roughly 1.7 million distinct CDR3 sequences; about 35% of them were found once. Of the sample, about 11% falls within the top ten clones. The material sequenced was blood. These receptor sequences come from a woman under 40 in good health.

This clonotype was counted between two and nine times. This rearrangement joins TRBV5-1 to TRBJ2-5; 10 positions match TRBD1. Gene TRBJ2-7 matches the end of the DNA better, so the J call may be wrong. The germline V gene has CDR1 SGHRS and CDR2 YFSETQ. The CDR3 covers 18 residues. The DNA of the CDR3 is TGCGCCAGCAGCTTGCCCCTACTAGACAGGGGGCACAGGTACGAGCAGTACTTC. Protein product: CASSLPLLDRGHRYEQYF.

This clonotype was recorded many times. This chain joins TRBV3-1 and TRBJ1-2; 7 positions agree with TRBD1. CDR3 length: 15 residues. The V and J ends lost 3 bases and 4 bases, in that order; junction bases with no gene match: 8. Germline lookup yields CDR1 LGHDT and CDR2 YNNKEL (reference sequence). The CDR3: CASSQPGQKIYGYTF. In DNA form, the CDR3 reads TGTGCCAGCAGCCAGCCGGGACAGAAGATCTATGGCTACACCTTC.

This rearrangement joins TRBV20-1 to TRBJ2-3; D remains unclear. The length of the CDR3 is 13 residues. Germline-derived CDR1 and CDR2 are DFQATT and SNEGSKA (reference sequence). The V end was cut by 1 base, the J end by 0 bases, with 5 bases between. CDR3 coding DNA: TGCAGTGCTAGAGTGGCCAGCACAGATACGCAGTATTTT. Protein: CSARVASTDTQYF.

Details on this clonotype: The junction and the germline gene differ at one end; a read error may be behind it. The chain joins TRBV3-1 to TRBJ2-1, with 8 positions matching TRBD2. The CDR3 extends over 12 amino acids. CDR1 LGHDT and CDR2 YNNKEL come from the germline V gene (reference sequence). Here the CDR3 reads CASSQDGRELFF. The CDR3, as DNA: TGTGCCAGCAGCCAAGACGGGAGGGAGCTGTTCTTC.

The chain recombines TRBV9 with TRBJ2-1; D remains ambiguous. V lost 0 bases, J lost 6 bases, and 10 bases lay in between. The CDR3 is 14 amino acids. Germline CDR1 reads SGDLS; CDR2 reads YYNGEE. DNA of the CDR3: TGTGCCAGCAGCGTAGATGAGATCTTCAATGAGCAGTTCTTC. Its protein product is CASSVDEIFNEQFF.

For the CDR3, the DNA is TGCAGTGCTAGTGGGGGGTTTAGCACAGATACGCAGTATTTT. Translation: CSASGGFSTDTQYF. The V call is TRBV20-1, the J call TRBJ2-3, with D possibly TRBD2 on 6 matching bases. The ends were cut back, 3 bases at V and 0 bases at J, with 10 bases in the middle. The germline V gene encodes CDR1 DFQATT and CDR2 SNEGSKA (reference sequence). CDR3 length equals 14 residues.

A few counts support this clonotype. This rearrangement joins TRBV10-1 to TRBJ2-7, with a tentative D call TRBD2 (5 bases). The V end lost 6 bases, the J end lost 2 bases, and 23 bases lay between the germline ends. The CDR3 covers 17 residues. The V gene's germline CDR1 is WNHNN and CDR2 SYGVQD (reference sequence). The CDR3 spells CASSGPVSGSSTYEQYF. In DNA, the CDR3 is TGCGCCAGCAGCGGCCCCGTTTCGGGATCCTCAACCTACGAGCAGTACTTC.

In its sample, this clonotype was seen a few times. The rearrangement uses TRBV3-1 and TRBJ1-1; TRBD1 is a possible D gene (5 bases). Germline CDR1 reads LGHDT; CDR2 reads YNNKEL (reference sequence). V was clipped by 0 bases and J by 5 bases, with 13 bases between them. The length of the CDR3 is 15 residues. CDR3 residues: CASSQDSGALTEAFF. CDR3 sequence (DNA): TGTGCCAGCAGCCAAGACAGTGGGGCCCTTACTGAAGCTTTCTTT.

This clonotype was seen more than once but under ten times. The CDR3 sequence is CASSQDYTGRVYGYTF. The CDR3 DNA is TGTGCCAGCAGCCAAGATTATACAGGCCGGGTCTATGGCTACACCTTC. V is TRBV3-1 and J is TRBJ1-2, with D perhaps TRBD1 (5 bases). V was clipped by 0 bases and J by 4 bases, with 15 bases between them. CDR1 LGHDT and CDR2 YNNKEL come from the germline V gene (reference sequence). The CDR3 extends over 16 amino acids. Together with reference TRBV3-1 and TRBJ1-2, the CDR3 gives the full variable domain: DTAVSQTPKYLVTQMGNDKSIKCEQNLGHDTMYWYKQDSKKFLKIMFSYNNKELIINETVPNRFSPKSPDKAHLNLHINSLELGDSAVYFCASSQDYTGRVYGYTFGSGTRLTVV.

The rearrangement joins TRBV11-2 to TRBJ2-5, with 7 bases aligning to TRBD1. V dropped 2 bases and J dropped 5; count of bases not matched to a gene: 14. Looked up from germline, CDR1 is SGHAT and CDR2 is FQNNGV. CDR3 length equals 17 residues. The CDR3 region is CASSLLGASTGLETQYF. In nucleotides, the CDR3 is TGTGCCAGCAGCTTACTAGGAGCCTCGACAGGGTTGGAGACCCAGTACTTC.

The V call is TRBV5-1, the J call TRBJ2-3; 13 bases agree with TRBD2. CDR1 SGHRS and CDR2 YFSETQ come from the germline V gene. The V segment lost 9 bases and the J segment 5 bases; nucleotides outside the gene matches: 9. This CDR3 region has 15 residues. The CDR3 coding sequence is TGCGCCACCACACTAGCGGGGGGGCCTCTAGATACGCAGTATTTT. This sequence encodes CATTLAGGPLDTQYF.

This clonotype has a handful of counts. The chain couples TRBV20-1 to TRBJ2-7; D tentatively reads TRBD1 or TRBD2 (5 bases each). Trimming removed 0 bases at V and 0 bases at J, with 15 bases between. The CDR3 sequence is 16 residues long. Per germline, CDR1 DFQATT and CDR2 SNEGSKA (reference sequence). DNA of the CDR3: TGCAGTGCTAGAGATTCGGAGGACATCCACTCCTACGAGCAGTACTTC. Protein product: CSARDSEDIHSYEQYF.

This clonotype appeared a single time. The V call is TRBV11-2, the J call TRBJ2-7; possible D gene TRBD1, 5 bases. Germline V gene data show CDR1 as SGHAT and CDR2 as FQNNGV. Trimming removed 5 bases at V and 5 bases at J, with 16 bases between. This CDR3 contains 14 residues. The DNA for the CDR3 is TGTGCCAGCAGCCACTCGGACAACAACGACGAGCAGTACTTC. Its translation: CASSHSDNNDEQYF.

About this clonotype: The junction departs from the called germline gene at one end, perhaps through a read error. The chain uses TRBV5-1 and TRBJ2-5; D may correspond to TRBD1 or TRBD2 (5 bases each). This CDR3 has 14 residues. Germline CDR1 SGHRS, CDR2 YFSETQ. CDR3 coding DNA: TGCGCCAGCACCTACCGAGGGACGGTAGAGATCCAGTACTTC. Amino acid sequence: CASTYRGTVEIQYF.

The chain is built from TRBV6-5 and TRBJ2-3; D gene unclear. This CDR3 is built from 14 residues. V lost 6 bases and J 11 bases, leaving 21 bases between the germline ends. Germline CDR1 reads MNHEY; CDR2 reads SVGAGI. The CDR3, as DNA: TGTGCCAGCAGAAATTATCAGTGGAGCGAAAAGCAGTATTTT. Translating it yields CASRNYQWSEKQYF.

This clonotype was seen only a few times. The chain combines TRBV5-1 with TRBJ1-1, with no clear D. Germline assignment: CDR1 SGHRS and CDR2 YFSETQ. This CDR3 has 13 residues. Trimming removed 3 bases at V and 0 bases at J, with 6 bases between. The CDR3 reads CASSSNMNTEAFF. The DNA for the CDR3 is TGCGCCAGCAGCTCTAACATGAACACTGAAGCTTTCTTT.

V usage is TRBV28 and J usage is TRBJ1-4; D is possibly TRBD1 (6 bases). CDR3 length: 15 amino acids. Germline V gives CDR1 MDHEN, CDR2 SYDVKM. Deletions cut 3 bases from V and 6 bases from J, with 14 bases between. The CDR3 sequence is CASSFGAGGYEKLFF. The CDR3 DNA reads TGTGCCAGCAGTTTTGGCGCCGGGGGCTATGAAAAACTGTTTTTT.

This clonotype was found a few times. The rearrangement uses TRBV7-2 and TRBJ2-1; possible D gene TRBD2, 6 bases. The CDR3 runs 16 residues. CDR1 is SGHTA and CDR2 is FQGNSA in the germline V gene. Trimming took off 4 bases at V and 0 bases at J, with 13 bases between the two ends. CDR3 loop: CASSSGDFTSYNEQFF. The CDR3, as DNA: TGTGCCAGCAGCTCCGGGGACTTCACCTCCTACAATGAGCAGTTCTTC.